These T cell receptor beta chains were read from a single sample in a study of shared clonotypes between healthy human individuals. The data were produced by immunoSEQ multiplex PCR, yet TCRdb's version contains in-frame clones alone and is incomplete. Among a few million clones listed, around 93% were seen once. The sample taken for sequencing was naive CD8+ T cells from PBMCs. The receptors were gathered from a man aged 18-30 years in good health. Some clones in this sample may be carry-over from other donors' samples. CDR3s include the opening cysteine and the closing phenylalanine or tryptophan. D genes are given only for firm matches. Rows give clone size only sometimes, using once, few, many, or a class for an expanded clone.

j_call	d_call	clone_size	v_call	cdr3_aa	cdr3_nt
TRBJ1-4	TRBD1	NA	TRBV9	CASSAYRDRDEKLFF	TGTGCCAGCAGCGCCTACCGGGACAGGGATGAAAAACTGTTTTTT
TRBJ2-1	NA	NA	TRBV10-1	CASSESAGVPYNEQFF	TGCGCCAGCAGTGAGTCCGCAGGAGTCCCCTACAATGAGCAGTTCTTC
TRBJ2-5	NA	NA	TRBV28	CASSQSGSRTQYF	TGTGCCAGCAGTCAGTCGGGGAGTAGGACCCAGTACTTC
TRBJ2-2	NA	NA	TRBV7-8	CASSPHRGADSGELFF	TGTGCCAGCAGCCCCCATAGAGGCGCCGATTCCGGGGAGCTGTTTTTT
TRBJ2-2	NA	NA	TRBV19	CASSMAGSNTGELFF	TGTGCCAGTAGTATGGCAGGGTCGAACACCGGGGAGCTGTTTTTT
TRBJ2-7	NA	NA	TRBV5-4	CASSYKRWPTSYEQYF	TGTGCCAGCAGCTATAAGAGGTGGCCTACCTCCTACGAGCAGTACTTC
TRBJ2-7	TRBD2	NA	TRBV2	CASSEAGTSPYEQYF	TGTGCCAGCAGTGAAGCCGGGACTAGCCCCTACGAGCAGTACTTC
TRBJ2-3	NA	NA	TRBV19	CASSIRDSQADTQYF	TGTGCCAGTAGTATCCGGGACTCCCAAGCAGATACGCAGTATTTT
TRBJ2-1	NA	NA	TRBV9	CASNPTESSYNEQFF	TGTGCCAGCAACCCGACAGAGAGCTCCTACAATGAGCAGTTCTTC
TRBJ1-2	NA	once	TRBV9	CASSVAAGRGYGYTF	TGTGCCAGCAGCGTAGCGGCAGGACGCGGGTATGGCTACACCTTC
TRBJ2-3	NA	NA	TRBV9	CASSAHTDTQYF	TGTGCCAGCAGCGCACACACAGATACGCAGTATTTT
TRBJ2-7	NA	NA	TRBV5-1	CASSLAGRSYEQYF	TGCGCCAGCAGCTTGGCAGGCCGCTCCTACGAGCAGTACTTC
TRBJ2-3	TRBD2	NA	TRBV7-9	CASSWTSLAGGEDTQYF	TGTGCCAGCAGCTGGACCTCACTAGCGGGAGGGGAGGATACGCAGTATTTT